Here is one T cell receptor beta chain with its context. The data were produced by immunoSEQ multiplex PCR, yet TCRdb's version contains in-frame clones alone and is incomplete. The sample carries about 190,000 clones, 94% recorded once. The data stem from a study of T cell responses to AZD1222 COVID-19 vaccine. This CDR3 spans 11 amino acids. The V and J ends lost 2 bases and 1 base respectively, with 2 bases between them. Germline values: CDR1 SQVTM, CDR2 ANQGSEA. The receptor's source is an adult in good health. The specimen was peripheral blood, collected on day 0 of AZD1222 vaccination. The chain has TRBV29-1 and TRBJ1-1, with D unresolved. The CDR3 sequence: CSVEWNTEAFF. The CDR3 bases are TGCAGCGTTGAATGGAACACTGAAGCTTTCTTT. The complete variable domain, with remaining parts taken from reference TRBV29-1 and TRBJ1-1, reads SAVISQKPSRDICQRGTSLTIQCQVDSQVTMMFWYRQQPGQSLTLIATANQGSEATYESGFVIDKFPISRPNLTFSTLTVSNMSPEDSSIYLCSVEWNTEAFFGQGTRLTVV.